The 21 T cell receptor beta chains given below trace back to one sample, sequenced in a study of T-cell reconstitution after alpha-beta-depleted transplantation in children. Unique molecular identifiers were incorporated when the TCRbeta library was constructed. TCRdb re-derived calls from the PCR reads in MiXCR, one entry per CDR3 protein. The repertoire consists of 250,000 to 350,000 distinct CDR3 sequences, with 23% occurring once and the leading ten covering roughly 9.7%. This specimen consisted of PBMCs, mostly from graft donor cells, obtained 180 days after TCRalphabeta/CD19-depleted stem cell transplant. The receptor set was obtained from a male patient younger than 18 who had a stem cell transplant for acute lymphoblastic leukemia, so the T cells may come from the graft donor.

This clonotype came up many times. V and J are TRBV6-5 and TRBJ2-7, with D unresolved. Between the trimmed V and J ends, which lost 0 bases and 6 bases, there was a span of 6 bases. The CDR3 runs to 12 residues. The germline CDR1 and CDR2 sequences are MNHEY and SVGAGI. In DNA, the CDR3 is TGTGCCAGCAGTTACTCTAAAGGCGAGCAGTACTTC. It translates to CASSYSKGEQYF.

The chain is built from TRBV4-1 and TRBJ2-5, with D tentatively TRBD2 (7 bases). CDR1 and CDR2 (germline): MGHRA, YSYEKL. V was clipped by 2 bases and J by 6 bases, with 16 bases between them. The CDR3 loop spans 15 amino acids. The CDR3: CASSQQKGGLQTQYF. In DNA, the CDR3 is TGCGCCAGCAGCCAACAAAAGGGGGGGTTGCAGACCCAGTACTTC.

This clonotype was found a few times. As DNA, the CDR3 is TGTGCCAGCAGCTTCTCTGGACAGGGGGTTGTAAACACTGAAGCTTTCTTT. It yields the protein CASSFSGQGVVNTEAFF. This rearrangement joins TRBV5-5 to TRBJ1-1; 10 nucleotides match TRBD1. This CDR3 comprises 17 residues. Germline trimming cut 2 bases from V and 2 bases from J; bases unmatched to any gene: 9. Germline V gives CDR1 SGHKS, CDR2 YYEKEE (reference sequence).

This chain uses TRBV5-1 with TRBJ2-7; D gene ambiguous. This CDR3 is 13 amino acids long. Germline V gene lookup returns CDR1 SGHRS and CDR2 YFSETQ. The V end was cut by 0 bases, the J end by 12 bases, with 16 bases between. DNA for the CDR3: TGCGCCAGCAGCTTGGCCGACGGCTTAGAGGTGTACTTC. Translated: CASSLADGLEVYF.

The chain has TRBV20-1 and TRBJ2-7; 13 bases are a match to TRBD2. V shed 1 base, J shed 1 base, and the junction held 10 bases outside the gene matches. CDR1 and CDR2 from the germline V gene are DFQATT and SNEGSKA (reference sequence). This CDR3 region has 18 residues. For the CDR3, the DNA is TGCAGTGCTAGAGGCCCCGGACTAGCGGGAGCCGTTTCCTACGAGCAGTACTTC. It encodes CSARGPGLAGAVSYEQYF.

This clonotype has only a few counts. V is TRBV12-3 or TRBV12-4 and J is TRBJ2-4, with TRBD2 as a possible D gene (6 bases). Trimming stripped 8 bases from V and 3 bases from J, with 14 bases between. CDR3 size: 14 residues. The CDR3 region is CASAAGRGKNIQYF. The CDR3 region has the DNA TGTGCCAGCGCAGCAGGGCGGGGCAAAAACATTCAGTACTTC.

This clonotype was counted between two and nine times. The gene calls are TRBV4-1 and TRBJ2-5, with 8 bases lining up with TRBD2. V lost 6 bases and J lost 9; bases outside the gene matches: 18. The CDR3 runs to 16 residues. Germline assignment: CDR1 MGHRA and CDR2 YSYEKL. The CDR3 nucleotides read TGCGCCAGCAGGCTTGCGGGCGGGAGGCGCCAAAGGGCCCAGTACTTC. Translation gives CASRLAGGRRQRAQYF.

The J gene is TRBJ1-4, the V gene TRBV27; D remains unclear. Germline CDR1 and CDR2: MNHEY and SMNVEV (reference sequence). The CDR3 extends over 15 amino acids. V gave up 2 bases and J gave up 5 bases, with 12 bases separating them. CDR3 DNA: TGTGCCAGCAGTTTAAGAGGGTCACCAAATGAAAAACTGTTTTTT. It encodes CASSLRGSPNEKLFF. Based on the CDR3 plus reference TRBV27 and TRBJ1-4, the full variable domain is EAQVTQNPRYLITVTGKKLTVTCSQNMNHEYMSWYRQDPGLGLRQIYYSMNVEVTDKGDVPEGYKVSRKEKRNFPLILESPSPNQTSLYFCASSLRGSPNEKLFFGSGTQLSVL.

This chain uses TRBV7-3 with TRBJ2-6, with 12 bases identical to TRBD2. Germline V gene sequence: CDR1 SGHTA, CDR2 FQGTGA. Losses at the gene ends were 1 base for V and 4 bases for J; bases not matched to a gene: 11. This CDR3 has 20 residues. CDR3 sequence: CASSLSLATSGRAGANVLTF. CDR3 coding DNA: TGTGCCAGCAGCTTAAGCTTGGCGACTAGCGGGAGAGCCGGGGCCAACGTCCTGACTTTC.

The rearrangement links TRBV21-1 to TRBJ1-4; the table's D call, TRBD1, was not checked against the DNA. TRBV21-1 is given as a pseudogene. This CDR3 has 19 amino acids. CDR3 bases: TGTGCCAGCAGCCTTCATTTCCGGGACGGATTTGCAACTAATGAAAAACTGTTTTTT. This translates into CASSLHFRDGFATNEKLFF.

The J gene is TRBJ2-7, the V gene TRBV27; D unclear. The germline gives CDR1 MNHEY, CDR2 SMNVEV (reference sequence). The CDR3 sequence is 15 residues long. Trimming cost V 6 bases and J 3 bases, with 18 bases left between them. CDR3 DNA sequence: TGTGCCAGCAGCCGCAGGCAAGGGATTTTCTACGAGCAGTACTTC. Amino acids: CASSRRQGIFYEQYF.

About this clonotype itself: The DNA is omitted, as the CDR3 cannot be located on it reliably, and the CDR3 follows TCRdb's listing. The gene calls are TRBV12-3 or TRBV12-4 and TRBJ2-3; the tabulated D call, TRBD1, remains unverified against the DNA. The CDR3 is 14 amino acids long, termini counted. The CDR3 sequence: CASSSSGPTDTQYF.

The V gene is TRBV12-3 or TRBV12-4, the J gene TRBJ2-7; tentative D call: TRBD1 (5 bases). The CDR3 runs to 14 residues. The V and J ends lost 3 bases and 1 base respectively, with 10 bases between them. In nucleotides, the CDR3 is TGTGCCAGCAGTTTGCAGGGAAGGTCCTACGAGCAGTACTTC. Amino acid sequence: CASSLQGRSYEQYF.

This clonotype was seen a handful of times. The CDR3, as DNA: TGCGCCAGCAGCTTCCAGCAGGCCCTACAAGAGACCCAGTACTTC. Protein sequence: CASSFQQALQETQYF. The rearrangement links TRBV5-1 to TRBJ2-5; D ambiguous. The germline V gene has CDR1 SGHRS and CDR2 YFSETQ. Trimming left V 2 bases short and J 2 bases short, with 13 bases between. CDR3 length equals 15 residues.

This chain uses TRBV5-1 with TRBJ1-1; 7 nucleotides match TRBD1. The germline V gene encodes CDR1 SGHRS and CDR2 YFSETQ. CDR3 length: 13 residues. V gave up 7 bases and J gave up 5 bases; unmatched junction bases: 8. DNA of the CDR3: TGCGCCAGCTTGGCCGCGACAGGGACTGAAGCTTTCTTT. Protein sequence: CASLAATGTEAFF.

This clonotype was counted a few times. Here the CDR3 reads CSAPGSGRLAGEKLFF. CDR3 nucleotides: TGCAGTGCTCCCGGGAGCGGGAGGCTGGCGGGGGAAAAACTGTTTTTT. V gene TRBV20-1 combines with J gene TRBJ1-4; D gene unclear. In germline, CDR1 is DFQATT, CDR2 SNEGSKA (reference sequence). Trimming shortened V by 5 bases and J by 8 bases, and 24 bases separated the two germline ends. There are 16 residues in the CDR3.

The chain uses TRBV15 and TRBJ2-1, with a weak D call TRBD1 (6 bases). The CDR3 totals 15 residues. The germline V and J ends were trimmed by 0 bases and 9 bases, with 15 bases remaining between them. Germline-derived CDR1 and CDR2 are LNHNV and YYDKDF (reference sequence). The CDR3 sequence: CATSREVLARGEQFF. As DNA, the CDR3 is TGTGCCACCAGCAGAGAGGTTCTTGCCAGGGGTGAGCAGTTCTTC.

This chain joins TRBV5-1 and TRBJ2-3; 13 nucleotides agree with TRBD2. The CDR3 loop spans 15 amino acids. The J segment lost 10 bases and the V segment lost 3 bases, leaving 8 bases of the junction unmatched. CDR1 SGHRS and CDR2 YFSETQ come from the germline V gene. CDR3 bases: TGCGCCAGCAGCTCGACACCGGGACTAGCGGGGCCGCAGTATTTT. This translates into CASSSTPGLAGPQYF. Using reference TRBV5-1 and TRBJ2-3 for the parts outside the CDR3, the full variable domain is KAGVTQTPRYLIKTRGQQVTLSCSPISGHRSVSWYQQTPGQGLQFLFEYFSETQRNKGNFPGRFSGRQFSNSRSEMNVSTLELGDSALYLCASSSTPGLAGPQYFGPGTRLTVL.

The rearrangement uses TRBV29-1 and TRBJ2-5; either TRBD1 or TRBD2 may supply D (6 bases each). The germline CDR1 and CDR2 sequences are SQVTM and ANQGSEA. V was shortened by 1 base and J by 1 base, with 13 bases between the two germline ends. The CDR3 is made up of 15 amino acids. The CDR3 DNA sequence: TGCAGCGTTGAAGGGGGGGCAGGATTCCAAGAGACCCAGTACTTC. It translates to CSVEGGAGFQETQYF.

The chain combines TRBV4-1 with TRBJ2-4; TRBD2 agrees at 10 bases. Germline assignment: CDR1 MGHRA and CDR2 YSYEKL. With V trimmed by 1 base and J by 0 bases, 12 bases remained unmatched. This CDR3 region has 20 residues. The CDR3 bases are TGCGCCAGCAGCCAAGCTTCGGGGTGGAGCGGGGGGGTAGCCAAAAACATTCAGTACTTC. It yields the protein CASSQASGWSGGVAKNIQYF.

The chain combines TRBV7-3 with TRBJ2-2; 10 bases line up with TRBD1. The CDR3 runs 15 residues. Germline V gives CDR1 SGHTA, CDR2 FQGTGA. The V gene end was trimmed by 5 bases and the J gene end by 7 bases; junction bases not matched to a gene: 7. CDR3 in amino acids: CASSDRTGGYGELFF. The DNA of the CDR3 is TGTGCCAGCAGCGATCGGACAGGGGGTTACGGGGAGCTGTTTTTT.